This TCR beta chain derives from a study of blood T cell repertoires in COVID-19. As for the study in general: The origin of the acute and convalescent COVID-19 samples was the United States, Italy and Spain.

Trimming took 3 bases from V and 7 from J; bases not matched to a gene: 4. Germline values: CDR1 MDHEN, CDR2 SYDVKM. The CDR3 is made up of 14 amino acids. The authors' processing: Reference gene primer amplification gave estimated nucleated cell counts. The repertoire was sequenced with immunoSEQ multiplex PCR; TCRdb's copy has only in-frame clones and lacks some. V and J calls and clone size are as listed in that table; D and trimming were resolved from the DNA. The sample lists under 250,000 clones, 70% to 90% occurring once. Individuals aged about 18 to 100 years were recruited from 24 US areas. Participants had their cohort set by participant-reported clinical history.

The TCR originated in a man aged 30 to 45 who had recovered from COVID-19. Sequences were obtained from PBMCs or T cells enriched from blood (not recorded which). V gene TRBV28 combines with J gene TRBJ2-1; the match to TRBD2 covers 9 bases. The CDR3 sequence: CASSFSSGMNEQFF. CDR3 bases: TGTGCCAGCAGTTTTTCTAGCGGGATGAATGAGCAGTTCTTC.